The clone carrying this TCR beta chain occurred a few times. Its specificity is unknown. All trial patients relapsed after autologous stem cell transplantation. Data came from immunoSEQ multiplex PCR; TCRdb stores just in-frame clones and leaves some out. The sample records 66,000 or so clones, 65% to 75% being singletons. This record comes from a study of PD-1 blockade in classical Hodgkin lymphoma. Study conclusions and caveats: Factors driving the repertoire differences, possibly disease activity or prior therapy, remain undefined.

CDR1 is SGHRS and CDR2 is YFSETQ in the germline V gene. The CDR3 totals 15 residues. V was trimmed by 1 base and J by 4 bases, leaving 11 bases between them. The TCR was taken from a human donor with classical Hodgkin lymphoma. This rearrangement joins TRBV5-1 to TRBJ1-4, with D unresolved. The sample consisted of peripheral blood mononuclear cells (PBMCs), taken before the second cycle of nivolumab. The DNA for the CDR3 is TGCGCCAGCAGCTTGCTTGACGGCTTTAATGAAAAACTGTTTTTT. Protein product: CASSLLDGFNEKLFF.